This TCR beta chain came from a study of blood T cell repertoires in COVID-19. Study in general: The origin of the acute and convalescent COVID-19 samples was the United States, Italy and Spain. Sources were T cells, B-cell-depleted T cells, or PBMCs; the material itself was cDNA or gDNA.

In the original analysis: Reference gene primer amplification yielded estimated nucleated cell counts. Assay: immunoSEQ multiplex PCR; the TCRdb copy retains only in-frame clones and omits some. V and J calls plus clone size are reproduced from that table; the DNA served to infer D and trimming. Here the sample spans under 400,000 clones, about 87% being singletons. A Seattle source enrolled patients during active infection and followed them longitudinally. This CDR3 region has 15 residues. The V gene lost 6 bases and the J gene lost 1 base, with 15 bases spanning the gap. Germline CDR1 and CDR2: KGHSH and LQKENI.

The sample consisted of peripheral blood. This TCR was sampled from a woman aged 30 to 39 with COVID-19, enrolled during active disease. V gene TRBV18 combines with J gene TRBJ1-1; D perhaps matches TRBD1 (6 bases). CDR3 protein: CASSPAGGANTEAFF. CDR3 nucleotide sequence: TGTGCCAGCTCGCCGGCGGGGGGCGCGAACACTGAAGCTTTCTTT.